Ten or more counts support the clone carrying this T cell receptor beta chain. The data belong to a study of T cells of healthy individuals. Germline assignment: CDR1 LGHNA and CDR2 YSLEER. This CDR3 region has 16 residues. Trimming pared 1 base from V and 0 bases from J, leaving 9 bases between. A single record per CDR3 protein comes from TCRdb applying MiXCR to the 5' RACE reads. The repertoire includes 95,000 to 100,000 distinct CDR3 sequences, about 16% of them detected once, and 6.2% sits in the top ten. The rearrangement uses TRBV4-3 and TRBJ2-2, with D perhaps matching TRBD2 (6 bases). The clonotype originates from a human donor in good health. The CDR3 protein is CASSQGSSANTGELFF. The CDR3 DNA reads TGCGCCAGCAGCCAAGGATCTAGCGCGAACACCGGGGAGCTGTTTTTT.